The table lists the clone carrying this TCR beta chain with a few counts. Its antigen remains unknown. TCRdb reprocessed the 5' RACE reads via MiXCR and lists one record per CDR3 protein. Of about 540,000 distinct CDR3 sequences listed, roughly 13% are singletons. The data originate from a study of CD8 T cells in ankylosing spondylitis. The V end lost 10 bases, the J end lost 4 bases, and 17 bases lay between the germline ends. The CDR3 has 13 residues. Germline V gene lookup returns CDR1 SGHTA and CDR2 FQGNSA. Study-wide findings and caveats: A number of the motif variants had already been described in reactive arthritis synovial fluid and blood. Characteristic, it appeared, of ankylosing spondylitis blood was a TCR beta motif of 7 or 8 highly homologous variants. The study looked at matched synovial fluid samples from ankylosing spondylitis patients. Disease-linked clones were reported to be significantly enriched there.

This rearrangement joins TRBV7-2 to TRBJ2-7; D might be TRBD2 (7 bases). The TCR sequence derives from a male donor with ankylosing spondylitis. Source material: blood, either unsorted or a sorted T cell fraction (not recorded which). CDR3 loop: CATGGGGRYEQYF. As DNA, the CDR3 is TGTGCCACCGGAGGGGGGGGAAGATACGAGCAGTACTTC.